The clone carrying this T cell receptor beta chain was counted only a few times. Its antigen is not identified. Template-switching 5'RACE yielded the TCR cDNA; a universal primer site and UMIs were added in the process. TCRdb called the 5' RACE reads again in MiXCR, with one record for every CDR3 protein. Found here are 500,000 to 700,000 distinct CDR3 sequences, 19% of them singletons; the top ten hold roughly an eighth. CDR1 and CDR2 from the germline V gene are SGHTA and FQGNSA. The CDR3 spans 14 residues. Trimming shortened V by 5 bases and J by 0 bases, and 8 bases separated the two germline ends. These data come from a study of T cells after yellow fever vaccination. Study-wide context: Fractions of low cell number were prepared using SMART-Seq v4 Ultra Low Input. Study-wide findings and caveats: CD4 and CD8 compartments shared a small share of clonotypes.

This chain uses TRBV7-2 with TRBJ2-1, with unresolved D. This TCR came from a man aged 25 to 40 who received the YFV17D yellow fever vaccine. The sequencing used PBMCs, collected 15 days after the yellow fever booster vaccination. Here the CDR3 DNA reads TGTGCCAGCAGCGCTGCCAGCTCCTACAATGAGCAGTTCTTC. Amino acid sequence: CASSAASSYNEQFF. The full variable domain, completed using reference TRBV7-2 and TRBJ2-1, is GAGVSQSPSNKVTEKGKDVELRCDPISGHTALYWYRQSLGQGLEFLIYFQGNSAPDKSGLPSDRFSAERTGGSVSTLTIQRTQQEDSAVYLCASSAASSYNEQFFGPGTRLTVL.